The TCR beta chain described here comes from a study of vaccination effects on CD4 cells after COVID-19. This clone was detected only once. What it binds is unknown. CD4+ T cells specific for antigen were expanded with viral peptide pools by the ViraFEST assay before sequencing. Subsequent to a culture period of about nine days, CD4+ T cells were isolated. Two-dose BNT162b2 or mRNA-1273 vaccination was given to participants. Testing of the vaccine recipients showed negative nucleocapsid antibodies and no prior SARS-CoV-2 infection. This table comes from immunoSEQ multiplex PCR, and its TCRdb copy is limited to in-frame clones, with some not included. The sample shows tens of thousands of clones, around 69% of them seen only once. The receptor was isolated from a human donor who received a COVID-19 vaccine. The sample here was CD4+ T cells from PBMCs cultured with HCoV-229E spike peptides, taken after COVID-19 vaccination.

CDR3: CASSVAGLGYNEQFF. The DNA of the CDR3 is TGTGCCAGCAGCGTAGCAGGTTTAGGGTACAATGAGCAGTTCTTC. The rearrangement uses TRBV9 and TRBJ2-1; D is uncertain. Germline V gene data show CDR1 as SGDLS and CDR2 as YYNGEE. The germline V and J ends were trimmed by 0 bases and 4 bases, with 11 bases remaining between them. The CDR3 has 15 residues.